What follows describes a single TCR beta chain. The antigen remains unidentified. This CDR3 is also generated by other DNA sequences in the sample. This specimen comes from a study of T cell responses to AZD1222 COVID-19 vaccine. Turning to the study itself: Second doses were pooled across both intervals (about 4 or about 12 weeks).

Produced via immunoSEQ multiplex PCR; TCRdb's table is partial and in-frame only. The table has roughly 150,000 clones, about 91% seen once; the top ten hold 4% to 5.5%. Study-wide results and caveats: Clonal diversity may have been underestimated in mostly white British donors. Among AZD1222 vaccinees, only 5 to 7 were seropositive at baseline.

Germline V gene sequence: CDR1 SGHRS, CDR2 YFSETQ. Trimming at V came to 2 bases and at J to 0 bases, leaving 4 bases not matched to a gene. The CDR3 has 15 residues. The receptor comes from an adult in good health. The chain is built from TRBV5-1 and TRBJ2-7; 8 bases match TRBD2. Source: peripheral blood, taken on day 0 of AZD1222 vaccination. The CDR3 region is CASSFIAGSSYEQYF. In nucleotides, the CDR3 is TGCGCCAGCAGCTTTATAGCGGGGAGCTCCTACGAGCAGTACTTC.